The 9 T cell receptor beta chains below were found in one sample sequenced in a study of a mutant IDH1 vaccine in newly diagnosed glioma. Clones were read by immunoSEQ multiplex PCR, and TCRdb kept only the in-frame ones, dropping some. The sample has about 69,000 clones, about 87% seen once. The time point here: week 35, safety follow-up. With topical imiquimod, each dose of the vaccine consisted of 300 ug of mutant IDH1 20-mer peptide. Which antigens these TCRs recognize remains unknown. The sequencing here drew on PBMCs, taken from a glioma patient whose treatment included an IDH1 peptide vaccine. All receptors come from a man aged 30 to 39 with glioma.

The J gene is TRBJ1-3, the V gene TRBV29-1, with unresolved D. Germline CDR1 is SQVTM and CDR2 is ANQGSEA. CDR3 length: 14 amino acids. Deletions cut 5 bases from V and 0 bases from J, with 11 bases between. CDR3 coding DNA: TGCAGCGTTCGTCGGCCAACCTCTGGAAACACCATATATTTT. Protein sequence: CSVRRPTSGNTIYF.

This chain joins TRBV30 and TRBJ1-5; D call uncertain. The germline CDR1 and CDR2 sequences are GTSNPN and SVGIG (reference sequence). CDR3 size: 15 residues. Trimming pared 1 base from V and 5 bases from J, leaving 15 bases between. CDR3 sequence (DNA): TGTGCCTGGAGTGGGGTTGGGGAGGACCATCAGCCCCAGCATTTT. Its translation: CAWSGVGEDHQPQHF.

The CDR3 DNA reads TGTGCCAGCAGTGAATCGGGCAGCTATGGCTACACCTTC. It yields the protein CASSESGSYGYTF. The chain is built from TRBV6-1 and TRBJ1-2; D gene uncertain. V lost 2 bases and J 4 bases, leaving 8 bases between the germline ends. The CDR3 has 13 amino acids. CDR1 is MNHNS and CDR2 is SASEGT in the germline V gene.

This chain joins TRBV27 and TRBJ2-5; possibly TRBD1 or TRBD2 for D (5 bases each). This CDR3 is built from 14 residues. Trimming pared 9 bases from V and 6 bases from J, leaving 20 bases between. Germline CDR1 and CDR2: MNHEY and SMNVEV (reference sequence). The CDR3 sequence is CASQSGAEMKTQYF. The CDR3 DNA sequence: TGTGCCAGTCAGTCCGGGGCAGAAATGAAGACCCAGTACTTC.

The J gene is TRBJ2-1, the V gene TRBV9; 10 bases are shared with TRBD2. Germline CDR1 is SGDLS and CDR2 is YYNGEE. This CDR3 contains 13 residues. Trimming cost V 1 base and J 8 bases; bases outside gene matches: 0. DNA for the CDR3: TGTGCCAGCAGCGTACTAGCGGGAGATGAGCAGTTCTTC. Translating it yields CASSVLAGDEQFF.

The V and J genes are TRBV6-5 and TRBJ1-2; possibly TRBD1 for D (6 bases). CDR3 length equals 13 residues. The germline V gene has CDR1 MNHEY and CDR2 SVGAGI. The V end was cut by 6 bases, the J end by 1 base, with 9 bases between. CDR3 sequence: CASSKDSNYGYTF. DNA for the CDR3: TGTGCCAGCAGCAAGGACAGTAACTATGGCTACACCTTC.

The V gene is TRBV27, the J gene TRBJ2-5, with TRBD1 as a possible D gene (5 bases). The CDR3 extends over 14 amino acids. Germline V CDR1 and CDR2: MNHEY, SMNVEV (reference sequence). Between the trimmed V and J ends, which lost 6 bases and 7 bases, there was a span of 18 bases. CDR3 in DNA: TGTGCCAGCAGCCCCCCTGGGGCTTTTTTGACCCAGTACTTC. Its protein is CASSPPGAFLTQYF.

The chain has TRBV4-2 and TRBJ1-2; maybe TRBD1 (5 bases). The CDR3 length is 16 residues. Germline CDR1 LGHNA, CDR2 YNFKEQ. V was pared by 4 bases and J by 5 bases, with 20 bases between. The CDR3 reads CASSREGAGRGYGYTF. The CDR3 region has the DNA TGTGCCAGCAGCCGCGAAGGGGCAGGGAGAGGGTATGGCTACACCTTC.

In nucleotides, the CDR3 is TGTGCCAGCAGCTTAGGACCGGACAATGAGCAGTTCTTC. This gives the protein CASSLGPDNEQFF. This sequence joins TRBV7-2 and TRBJ2-1; D is uncertain. Germline CDR1 reads SGHTA; CDR2 reads FQGNSA. The length of the CDR3 is 13 residues. V was pared by 1 base and J by 5 bases, with 6 bases between.